This T cell receptor beta chain was obtained from a study of metastatic and nonmetastatic thyroid tumors. TCRdb reprocessed the PCR reads via MiXCR. The sample records about 19,000 clones, about 33% being singletons. This clone was seen a handful of times. CDR3 size: 14 residues. The germline CDR1 and CDR2 sequences are MDHEN and SYDVKM. V shed 7 bases, J shed 4 bases, and the junction held 5 bases outside the gene matches. Before thyroid surgery, none of the patients had received any treatment. This TCR was sampled from a male donor with papillary thyroid cancer or a benign thyroid nodule (not recorded which). Some clones in this sample may be carry-over from other donors' samples. This chain links TRBV28 with TRBJ2-7, with 12 nucleotides matching TRBD1. The sample comprised tumor tissue. The CDR3 coding sequence is TGTGCCAGCATGCCGGGACAGGGGGCGTACGAGCAGTACTTC. Its translation: CASMPGQGAYEQYF.